This paragraph covers one T cell receptor (beta chain) sequence. No antigen is known for it. TCRdb itself ran the 5' RACE reads through MiXCR, one entry per CDR3 protein. The sample consists of fewer than 400,000 distinct CDR3 sequences, around 20% of them appearing once. Looked up from germline, CDR1 is LNHDA and CDR2 is SQIVND (reference sequence). The CDR3 has 16 amino acids. Trimming took 7 bases from V and 4 from J, leaving 19 bases between them. The entry originates in a study of CD8 T cells in ankylosing spondylitis. Findings and limits, study-wide: Blood from ankylosing spondylitis patients appeared to carry a characteristic eight-variant TCR beta motif.

This clonotype originated in a male donor with ankylosing spondylitis. J is TRBJ1-4 and V is TRBV19, with D possibly TRBD1 on 5 matching bases. The sequenced sample consisted of blood, either unsorted or a sorted T cell fraction (not recorded which). The CDR3 loop is CASTPLLGGRNEKLFF. In DNA, the CDR3 is TGTGCCAGTACCCCTTTGTTGGGGGGTCGTAATGAAAAACTGTTTTTT.